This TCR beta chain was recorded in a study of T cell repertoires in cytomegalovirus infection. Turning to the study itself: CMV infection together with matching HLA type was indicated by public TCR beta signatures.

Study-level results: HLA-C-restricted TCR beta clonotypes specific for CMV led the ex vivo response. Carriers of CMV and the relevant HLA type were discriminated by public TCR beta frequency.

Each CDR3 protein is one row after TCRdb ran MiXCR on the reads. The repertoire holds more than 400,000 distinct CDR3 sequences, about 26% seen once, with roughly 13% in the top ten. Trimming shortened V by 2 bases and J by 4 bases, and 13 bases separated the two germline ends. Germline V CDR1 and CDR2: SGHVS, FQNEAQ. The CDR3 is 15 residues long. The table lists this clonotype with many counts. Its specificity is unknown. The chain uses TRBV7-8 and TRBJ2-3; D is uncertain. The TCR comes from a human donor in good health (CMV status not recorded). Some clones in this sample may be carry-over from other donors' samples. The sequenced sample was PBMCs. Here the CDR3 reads CASSLTRQRADTQYF. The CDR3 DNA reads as TGTGCCAGCAGCTTAACACGACAACGGGCAGATACGCAGTATTTT.